This TCR beta chain emerged from a study of CD8+ T cells in alopecia areata. The length of the CDR3 is 16 residues. CDR1 is LGHNA, CDR2 YNFKEQ, per germline. V was clipped by 1 base and J by 4 bases, with 15 bases between them. TCR sequencing used cDNA made by reverse transcription of extracted RNA. Libraries were prepared by immunoSEQ multiplex PCR; TCRdb keeps only in-frame clonotypes and omits some of them. Here the sample spans about 250,000 clones, 60% being singletons. Treatment described: oral pan-JAK inhibitor, 5-10 mg twice daily. The chain combines TRBV4-2 with TRBJ2-3, with TRBD2 as a possible D gene (5 bases). The TCR originated in a human donor with alopecia areata. The specimen was CD4+ T cells sorted from blood, collected around week 54, from a patient treated with tofacitinib. The CDR3 DNA sequence: TGTGCCAGCAGCCAAGGAGGGTCGTCTAGCCCAGATACGCAGTATTTT. This gives the protein CASSQGGSSSPDTQYF.